This TCR beta chain was identified during a study of Ad26.COV2.S vaccination and SARS-CoV-2 variants. V lost 2 bases, J lost 3 bases, and 1 base stayed unmatched. This CDR3 is built from 12 residues. Germline V gene sequence: CDR1 GTSNPN, CDR2 SVGIG (reference sequence). Treatment: 19 received Ad26.COV2.S at low or high dose, single or two shots; about 5 received placebo; per-sample allocation not given. Sampling took place 63 days after the first vaccine or placebo injection. Aged 18-55 years, donor was enrolled in Boston in 2020. The assay was immunoSEQ multiplex PCR, and TCRdb's table has in-frame clones only and misses some. The sample lists roughly 680,000 clones; roughly 90% were seen once.

This TCR was sampled from a person between 18 and 60 years old who received the Ad26.COV2.S COVID-19 vaccine or a placebo. The chain carries TRBV30 and TRBJ2-7, with 7 bases aligning to TRBD2. The sample was peripheral blood, taken in a trial of Ad26.COV2.S vaccine versus placebo. The CDR3 reads CAWSQRDYEQYF. The DNA for the CDR3 is TGTGCCTGGAGTCAGCGGGACTACGAGCAGTACTTC.